This is a list of T cell receptor beta chains from one sample in a study of blood T cell repertoires in COVID-19. Here immunoSEQ multiplex PCR was the method, and the copy in TCRdb shows in-frame clones only, minus some. This table has just over 65,000 clones, about nine tenths appearing once. The sample taken for sequencing was peripheral blood. The receptors were gathered from a man between 25 and 39 years old with acute or convalescent COVID-19. CDR3s include the opening cysteine and the closing phenylalanine or tryptophan. The D gene is left open where the match is weak. Only some rows state a clone size, as once, few, many or a class for expanded clones.

>TRBJ1-4|NA|NA|TRBV3-1/TRBV3-2
CASSPLIGQRPNEKLFF
TGTGCCAGCAGCCCCCTTATAGGGCAGCGGCCTAATGAAAAACTGTTTTTT
>TRBJ2-5|NA|TRBD2|TRBV10-2
CASSGRLSGSIEGQETQYF
TGCGCCAGCAGTGGTCGGCTTAGCGGGAGCATCGAGGGCCAAGAGACCCAGTACTTC
>TRBJ2-1|once|NA|TRBV29-1
CSVRQSSYNEQFF
TGCAGCGTCCGACAGAGCTCCTACAATGAGCAGTTCTTC
>TRBJ1-2|NA|NA|TRBV7-2
CASSRTSGGYGYTF
TGTGCCAGCAGCCGTACCTCCGGGGGCTATGGCTACACCTTC
>TRBJ1-5|NA|NA|TRBV3-1/TRBV3-2
CASSQVSGQPQHF
TGTGCCAGCAGCCAAGTCTCCGGGCAGCCCCAGCATTTT
>TRBJ2-2|once|TRBD2|TRBV7-2
CASSSKAGRGEGDSGELFF
TGTGCCAGCAGCTCCAAGGCCGGGAGGGGAGAGGGGGATTCCGGGGAGCTGTTTTTT
>TRBJ1-2|once|NA|TRBV7-9
CASSLNPGGGGYTF
TGTGCCAGCAGCCTAAACCCTGGGGGGGGAGGCTACACCTTC
>TRBJ2-1|NA|TRBD2|TRBV10-2
CASRTSGPYNEQFF
TGCGCCAGCAGAACTAGCGGGCCGTACAATGAGCAGTTCTTC
>TRBJ2-3|NA|NA|TRBV9
CASSVRSGGTDTQYF
TGTGCCAGCAGCGTAAGGTCGGGAGGCACAGATACGCAGTATTTT
>TRBJ1-2|NA|TRBD1|TRBV4-1
CASSQTPVTGGIYGYTF
TGCGCCAGCAGCCAAACCCCTGTGACAGGGGGGATTTATGGCTACACCTTC
>TRBJ1-5|NA|TRBD1|TRBV19
CASSRVDRDNQPQHF
TGTGCCAGTAGCCGAGTAGACAGGGATAATCAGCCCCAGCATTTT
>TRBJ2-3|once|TRBD2|TRBV28
CASSGLTSGRIRLADTQYF
TGTGCCAGCAGTGGCCTAACTAGCGGGAGGATTCGATTGGCAGATACGCAGTATTTT
>TRBJ1-2|NA|NA|TRBV30
CAWSVRAGYTF
TGTGCCTGGAGTGTCAGGGCGGGCTACACCTTC
>TRBJ2-3|NA|NA|TRBV2
CASSEEQGNTDTQYF
TGTGCCAGCAGTGAAGAGCAGGGGAACACAGATACGCAGTATTTT